This TCR beta chain was retrieved from a study of memory CD4+ T cells and cytomegalovirus serostatus. Study as a whole: This sample comes from healthy Belgian adults, under 10 CMV seropositive, 24 seronegative.

Findings of the study overall: Of under 200 reported CMV TCRbeta sequences, 55 to 80 were found in memory CD4+ repertoires. The CMV-associated TCR signature appears largely within the CD4+ memory repertoire.

TCRdb's table, derived via immunoSEQ multiplex PCR, lists solely in-frame clones and lacks some. Among about 52,000 clones listed, about 80% were seen once. This clone was seen just once. Its specificity is not known. V was shortened by 6 bases and J by 1 base, with 14 bases between the two germline ends. Germline V gene data show CDR1 as SGDLS and CDR2 as YYNGEE. The CDR3 length is 15 residues. Single viable CD3+CD4+CD8-CD45RO+ cells were sorted as the memory CD4+ T cells. The sequenced sample consisted of memory CD4+ T cells from blood. This receptor was identified in an adult in good health and CMV-seropositive. The rearrangement uses TRBV9 and TRBJ2-1; the D gene is possibly TRBD1 (5 bases). CDR3: CASTPGSGSYNEQFF. The CDR3 nucleotides read TGTGCCAGCACTCCAGGGTCAGGGTCCTACAATGAGCAGTTCTTC. Filled out from reference TRBV9 and TRBJ2-1, the complete variable domain reads DSGVTQTPKHLITATGQRVTLRCSPRSGDLSVYWYQQSLDQGLQFLIQYYNGEERAKGNILERFSAQQFPDLHSELNLSSLELGDSALYFCASTPGSGSYNEQFFGPGTRLTVL.